Below, one T cell receptor (beta chain) is given with its context. Its cognate antigen is unknown. This specimen belongs to a study of identical twins. Findings and caveats of the study: The abundant beta clonotypes from cord blood had fewer insertions, and memory repertoires had none of this.

Through template switching, a universal primer site was introduced, and the cDNA contained unique molecular identifiers. TCRdb reprocessed the 5' RACE reads with MiXCR, giving one entry per CDR3 protein. Of some 500,000 distinct CDR3 sequences listed, roughly an eighth are singletons. V lost 2 bases to trimming and J lost 5 bases; unmatched junction nucleotides: 4. This CDR3 contains 14 residues. Germline V gene sequence: CDR1 SGHTA, CDR2 FQGNSA. This same sample was also taken into another study, of yellow fever vaccine responses in identical twins.

Sample: CD4+ T cells sorted from blood. V is TRBV7-2 and J is TRBJ2-5; 8 bases are shared with TRBD2. This sequence was found in a woman between 18 and 29 years old in good health. In DNA, the CDR3 is TGTGCCAGCAGCTTAACCGGGAGGGCTGAGACCCAGTACTTC. Its translation is CASSLTGRAETQYF.